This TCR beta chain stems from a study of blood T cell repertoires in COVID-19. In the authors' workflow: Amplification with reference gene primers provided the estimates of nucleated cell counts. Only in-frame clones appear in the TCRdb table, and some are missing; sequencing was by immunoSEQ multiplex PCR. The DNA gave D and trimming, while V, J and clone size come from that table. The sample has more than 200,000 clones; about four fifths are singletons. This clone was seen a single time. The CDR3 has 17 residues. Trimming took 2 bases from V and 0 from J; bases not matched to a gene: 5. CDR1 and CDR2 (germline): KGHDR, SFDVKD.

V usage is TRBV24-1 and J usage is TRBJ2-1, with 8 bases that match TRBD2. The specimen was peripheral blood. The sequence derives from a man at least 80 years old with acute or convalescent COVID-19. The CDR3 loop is CATSDSTGGSSYNEQFF. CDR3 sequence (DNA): TGTGCCACCAGTGATTCCACGGGGGGGAGCTCCTACAATGAGCAGTTCTTC.